The 12 T cell receptor beta chains reported below all come from one sample, sequenced in a study of identical twins. MiXCR, applied by TCRdb to the 5' RACE reads, yields one record per CDR3 protein. Of just under 650,000 distinct CDR3 sequences in the sample, roughly 7.2% are singletons; the top ten hold less than 2%. These sequences were also reported in another study, on yellow fever vaccine responses in identical twins.

The specimen sequenced was PBMCs. The receptors shown here come from a woman in her late teens or twenties in good health.

At least ten counts were recorded for this clonotype. The chain employs TRBV28 and TRBJ2-3; D unclear. The CDR3 length is 15 residues. Per the germline V gene, CDR1 is MDHEN and CDR2 is SYDVKM. V lost 1 base to trimming and J lost 4 bases, with 12 bases between them. The CDR3 nucleotides read TGTGCCAGCAGTTTATTTGGCTTGCGGTCAGATACGCAGTATTTT. It translates to CASSLFGLRSDTQYF.

The chain recombines TRBV7-2 with TRBJ2-1; 14 positions agree with TRBD2. Germline assignment: CDR1 SGHTA and CDR2 FQGNSA. The CDR3 sequence is 21 residues long. V shed 3 bases, J shed 1 base, and the junction held 14 bases outside the gene matches. Here the CDR3 reads CASSLAITGLAGAGSYNEQFF. CDR3 coding DNA: TGTGCCAGCAGCTTGGCGATTACGGGACTAGCGGGAGCGGGATCCTACAATGAGCAGTTCTTC.

Only a few counts were recorded for this clonotype. The genes are TRBV24-1 and TRBJ2-5, with TRBD1 matching 9 bases. The CDR3 consists of 19 residues. Trimming at V came to 3 bases and at J to 5 bases, leaving 18 bases not matched to a gene. Per the germline V gene, CDR1 is KGHDR and CDR2 is SFDVKD. The CDR3, as DNA: TGTGCCACCAGTGATAAACGACGTGGACAGGGGTTTAATGGGGAGACCCAGTACTTC. This sequence encodes CATSDKRRGQGFNGETQYF.

CDR3 bases: TGTGCCAGCTCACCAGGGCCAAAAAATCAGCCCCAGCATTTT. Protein product: CASSPGPKNQPQHF. V gene TRBV18 combines with J gene TRBJ1-5; D ambiguous. Trimming took off 2 bases at V and 4 bases at J, with 9 bases between the two ends. The CDR3 spans 14 residues. Germline CDR1 KGHSH, CDR2 LQKENI.

The chain links TRBV27 to TRBJ1-1; TRBD1 is a possible D gene (5 bases). Between the trimmed V and J ends, which lost 5 bases and 2 bases, there was a span of 12 bases. Germline V gives CDR1 MNHEY, CDR2 SMNVEV (reference sequence). There are 14 residues in the CDR3. CDR3 protein: CASSGAEINTEAFF. The CDR3 DNA reads as TGTGCCAGCAGTGGGGCAGAAATAAACACTGAAGCTTTCTTT.

The genes are TRBV11-2 and TRBJ2-7, with 9 nucleotides matching TRBD2. The CDR3 length is 15 residues. Germline V gives CDR1 SGHAT, CDR2 FQNNGV. The trim removed 3 bases at V and 3 bases at J, leaving 6 bases unmatched. CDR3 in DNA: TGTGCCAGCAGCTTGTTTGGCGGGGGGGTCTACGAGCAGTACGTC. It is translated as CASSLFGGGVYEQYV.

The chain uses TRBV12-3 or TRBV12-4 and TRBJ2-2; 7 bases are shared with TRBD2. The J segment lost 0 bases and the V segment lost 8 bases, leaving 9 bases of the junction unmatched. This CDR3 contains 16 residues. CDR3 bases: TGTGCCAGCCGTGGGCTAGCGGTCACGAACACCGGGGAGCTGTTTTTT. Encoded protein: CASRGLAVTNTGELFF.

This rearrangement joins TRBV20-1 to TRBJ2-3; the match to TRBD2 covers 8 bases. The CDR3 length is 14 residues. CDR1 and CDR2 (germline): DFQATT, SNEGSKA (reference sequence). The V gene end was trimmed by 6 bases and the J gene end by 3 bases; junction bases not matched to a gene: 8. DNA for the CDR3: TGCAGTGCCCGGACGGTAGCGGGGACAGATACGCAGTATTTT. This translates into CSARTVAGTDTQYF.

This clonotype was recorded a few times. The chain joins TRBV19 to TRBJ1-2; 9 nucleotides agree with TRBD1. Germline values: CDR1 LNHDA, CDR2 SQIVND (reference sequence). Germline trimming cut 3 bases from V and 7 bases from J; bases unmatched to any gene: 3. This CDR3 contains 13 residues. CDR3 region: CASSIRDRAGYTF. In nucleotides, the CDR3 is TGTGCCAGTAGTATCCGGGACAGGGCTGGCTACACCTTC.

This clonotype was detected ten times or more. The chain is built from TRBV4-1 and TRBJ2-6, with D possibly TRBD2 on 6 matching bases. The CDR3 is made up of 18 amino acids. With 4 bases removed from V and 4 bases from J, the gap between germline ends came to 20 bases. CDR1 MGHRA and CDR2 YSYEKL come from the germline V gene. DNA of the CDR3: TGCGCCAGCAGCCTTAGGCGGGAAGGCTCATCCGGGGCCAACGTCCTGACTTTC. Translating it yields CASSLRREGSSGANVLTF.

V and J are TRBV12-3 or TRBV12-4 and TRBJ1-5; a weak D match, TRBD1 (5 bases). The ends were cut back, 0 bases at V and 3 bases at J, with 9 bases in the middle. The CDR3 sequence is 15 residues long. The DNA for the CDR3 is TGTGCCAGCAGTTTAGCTTGGGACCTCAATCAGCCCCAGCATTTT. This codes for CASSLAWDLNQPQHF.

This chain connects TRBV5-1 to TRBJ2-7; TRBD1 aligns across 7 bases. V lost 4 bases and J lost 0; bases outside the gene matches: 7. Germline values: CDR1 SGHRS, CDR2 YFSETQ. This CDR3 has 15 residues. The CDR3 sequence is CASSPTGAFSYEQYV. CDR3 in DNA: TGCGCCAGCAGCCCAACAGGGGCGTTCTCCTACGAGCAGTACGTC.